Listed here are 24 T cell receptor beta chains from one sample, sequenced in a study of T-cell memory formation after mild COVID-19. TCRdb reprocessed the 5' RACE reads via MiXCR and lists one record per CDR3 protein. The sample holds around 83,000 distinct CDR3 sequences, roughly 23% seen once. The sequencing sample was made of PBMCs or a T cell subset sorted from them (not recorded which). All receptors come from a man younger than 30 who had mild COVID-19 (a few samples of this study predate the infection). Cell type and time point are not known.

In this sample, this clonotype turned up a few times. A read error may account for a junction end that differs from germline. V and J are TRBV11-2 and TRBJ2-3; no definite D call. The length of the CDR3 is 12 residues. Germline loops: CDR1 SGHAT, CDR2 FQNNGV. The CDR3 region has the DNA TGTGCCAGCAGCCTAGAGTCGTATACGCAGTATTTT. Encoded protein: CASSLESYTQYF.

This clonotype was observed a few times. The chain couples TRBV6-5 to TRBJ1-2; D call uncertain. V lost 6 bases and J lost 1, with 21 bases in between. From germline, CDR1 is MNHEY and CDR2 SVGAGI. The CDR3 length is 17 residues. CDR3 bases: TGTGCCAGCAGCCCGGCCCGACATATTCGATTTAACTATGGCTACACCTTC. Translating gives CASSPARHIRFNYGYTF.

Written as DNA, the CDR3 is TGCAGCGCTTGGCTCGGGGGGCACACTAGCACAGATACGCAGTATTTT. Translation: CSAWLGGHTSTDTQYF. The gene calls are TRBV20-1 and TRBJ2-3; possible D gene TRBD2, 7 bases. Germline V gives CDR1 DFQATT, CDR2 SNEGSKA (reference sequence). This CDR3 has 16 amino acids.

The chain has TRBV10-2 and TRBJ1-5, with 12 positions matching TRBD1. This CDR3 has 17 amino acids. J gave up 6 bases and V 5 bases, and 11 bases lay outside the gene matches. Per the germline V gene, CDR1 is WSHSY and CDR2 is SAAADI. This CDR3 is CASSPPGTGGGGQPQHF. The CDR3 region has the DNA TGCGCCAGCAGTCCCCCCGGGACAGGGGGCGGCGGTCAGCCCCAGCATTTT.

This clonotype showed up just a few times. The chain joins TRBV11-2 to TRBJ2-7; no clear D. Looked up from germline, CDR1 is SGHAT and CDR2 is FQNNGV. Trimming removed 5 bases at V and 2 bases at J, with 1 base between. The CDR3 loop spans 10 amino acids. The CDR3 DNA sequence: TGTGCCAGCAGCACCTACGAGCAGTACTTC. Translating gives CASSTYEQYF.

CDR3 sequence (DNA): TGTGCCAGCAGTTTGGGGGTTGAAGCTTTCTTT. Residues: CASSLGVEAFF. The chain employs TRBV12-3 or TRBV12-4 and TRBJ1-1; TRBD1 might be the D (5 bases). V lost 3 bases and J 7 bases, leaving 6 bases between the germline ends. The CDR3 covers 11 residues.

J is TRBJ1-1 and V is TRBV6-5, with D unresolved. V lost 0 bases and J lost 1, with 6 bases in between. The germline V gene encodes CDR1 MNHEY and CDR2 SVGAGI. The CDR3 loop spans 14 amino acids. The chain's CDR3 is CASSYSRANTEAFF. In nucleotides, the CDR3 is TGTGCCAGCAGTTACTCTAGGGCGAACACTGAAGCTTTCTTT.

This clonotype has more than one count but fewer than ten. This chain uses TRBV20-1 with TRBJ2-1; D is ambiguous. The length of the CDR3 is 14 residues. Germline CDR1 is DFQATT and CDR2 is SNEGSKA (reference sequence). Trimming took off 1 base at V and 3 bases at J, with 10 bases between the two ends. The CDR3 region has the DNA TGCAGTGCTAGAGCACAGACCATCTACAATGAGCAGTTCTTC. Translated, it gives CSARAQTIYNEQFF.

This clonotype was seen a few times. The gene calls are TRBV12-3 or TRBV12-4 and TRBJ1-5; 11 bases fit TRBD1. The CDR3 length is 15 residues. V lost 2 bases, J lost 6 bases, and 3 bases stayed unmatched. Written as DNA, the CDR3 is TGTGCCAGCAGTTTAAGGGGACAGGGGGGTCAGCCCCAGCATTTT. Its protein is CASSLRGQGGQPQHF.

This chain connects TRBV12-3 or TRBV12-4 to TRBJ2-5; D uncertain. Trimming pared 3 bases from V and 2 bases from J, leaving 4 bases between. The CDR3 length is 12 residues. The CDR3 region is CASSFNQETQYF. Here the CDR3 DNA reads TGTGCCAGCAGTTTTAATCAAGAGACCCAGTACTTC.

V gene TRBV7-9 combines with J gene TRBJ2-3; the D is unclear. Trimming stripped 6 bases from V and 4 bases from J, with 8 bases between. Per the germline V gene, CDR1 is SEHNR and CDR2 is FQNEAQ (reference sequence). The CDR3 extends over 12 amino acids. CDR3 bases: TGTGCCAGCAGAATCGGGTCAGATACGCAGTATTTT. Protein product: CASRIGSDTQYF.

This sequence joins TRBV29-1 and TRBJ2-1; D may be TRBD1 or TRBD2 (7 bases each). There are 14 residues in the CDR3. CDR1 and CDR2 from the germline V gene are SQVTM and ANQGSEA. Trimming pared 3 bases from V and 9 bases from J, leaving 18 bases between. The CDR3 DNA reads TGCAGCGTTGACGAAGGGGGCGGGGGCAGTGAGCAGTTCTTC. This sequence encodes CSVDEGGGGSEQFF.

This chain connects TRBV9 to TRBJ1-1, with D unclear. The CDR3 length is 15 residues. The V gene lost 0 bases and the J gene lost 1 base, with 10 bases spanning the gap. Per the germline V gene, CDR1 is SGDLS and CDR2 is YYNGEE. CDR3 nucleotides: TGTGCCAGCAGCGTAGCTGAGTCCCCGAACACTGAAGCTTTCTTT. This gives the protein CASSVAESPNTEAFF.

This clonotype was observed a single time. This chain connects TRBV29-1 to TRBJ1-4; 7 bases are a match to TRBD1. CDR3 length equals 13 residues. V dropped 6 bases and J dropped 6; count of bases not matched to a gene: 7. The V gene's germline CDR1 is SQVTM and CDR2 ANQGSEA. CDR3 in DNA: TGCAGCGTCGCCTGGCAGGGGGATGAAAAACTGTTTTTT. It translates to CSVAWQGDEKLFF. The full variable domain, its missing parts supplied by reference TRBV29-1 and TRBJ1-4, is SAVISQKPSRDICQRGTSLTIQCQVDSQVTMMFWYRQQPGQSLTLIATANQGSEATYESGFVIDKFPISRPNLTFSTLTVSNMSPEDSSIYLCSVAWQGDEKLFFGSGTQLSVL.

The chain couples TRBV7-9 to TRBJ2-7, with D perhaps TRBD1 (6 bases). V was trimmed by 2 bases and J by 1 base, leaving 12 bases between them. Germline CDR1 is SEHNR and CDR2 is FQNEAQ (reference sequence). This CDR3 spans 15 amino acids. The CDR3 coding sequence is TGTGCCAGCAGCTTATTCACAGGGCCATCCTACGAGCAGTACTTC. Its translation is CASSLFTGPSYEQYF. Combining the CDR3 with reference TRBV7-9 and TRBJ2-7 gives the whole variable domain DTGVSQNPRHKITKRGQNVTFRCDPISEHNRLYWYRQTLGQGPEFLTYFQNEAQLEKSRLLSDRFSAERPKGSFSTLEIQRTEQGDSAMYLCASSLFTGPSYEQYFGPGTRLTVT.

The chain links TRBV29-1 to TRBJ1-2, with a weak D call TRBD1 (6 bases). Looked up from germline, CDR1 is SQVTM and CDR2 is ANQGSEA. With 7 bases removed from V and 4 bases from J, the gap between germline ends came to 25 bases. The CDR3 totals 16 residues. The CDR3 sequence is CSARASLRGGPYGYTF. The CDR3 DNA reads TGCAGCGCGAGGGCCTCGTTGAGGGGGGGGCCCTATGGCTACACCTTC. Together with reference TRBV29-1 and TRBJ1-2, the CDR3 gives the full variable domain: SAVISQKPSRDICQRGTSLTIQCQVDSQVTMMFWYRQQPGQSLTLIATANQGSEATYESGFVIDKFPISRPNLTFSTLTVSNMSPEDSSIYLCSARASLRGGPYGYTFGSGTRLTVV.

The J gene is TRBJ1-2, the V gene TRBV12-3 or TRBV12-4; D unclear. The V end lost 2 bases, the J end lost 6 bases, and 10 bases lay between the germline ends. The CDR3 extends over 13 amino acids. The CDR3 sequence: CASSLSPSDGYTF. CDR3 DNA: TGTGCCAGCAGTTTATCGCCGAGCGATGGCTACACCTTC.

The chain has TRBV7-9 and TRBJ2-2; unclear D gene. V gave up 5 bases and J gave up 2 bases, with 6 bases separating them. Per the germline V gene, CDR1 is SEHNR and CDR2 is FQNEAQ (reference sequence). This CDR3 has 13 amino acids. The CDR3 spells CASSPVNTGELFF. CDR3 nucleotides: TGTGCCAGCAGCCCCGTTAACACCGGGGAGCTGTTTTTT.

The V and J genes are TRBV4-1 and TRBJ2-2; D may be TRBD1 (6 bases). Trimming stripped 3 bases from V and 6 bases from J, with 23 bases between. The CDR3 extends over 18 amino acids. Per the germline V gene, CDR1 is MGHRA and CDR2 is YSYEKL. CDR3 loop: CASSHRTRGGERSGELFF. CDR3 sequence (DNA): TGCGCCAGCAGCCACAGAACCAGGGGTGGGGAGAGGTCCGGGGAGCTGTTTTTT.

In DNA form, the CDR3 reads TGCAGTGCTAGTCCGACAGGCTACAATGAGCAGTTCTTC. Translated, it gives CSASPTGYNEQFF. The V and J genes are TRBV20-1 and TRBJ2-1; D may be TRBD1 (6 bases). Germline lookup yields CDR1 DFQATT and CDR2 SNEGSKA (reference sequence). Trimming pared 3 bases from V and 3 bases from J, leaving 9 bases between. The CDR3 loop spans 13 amino acids.

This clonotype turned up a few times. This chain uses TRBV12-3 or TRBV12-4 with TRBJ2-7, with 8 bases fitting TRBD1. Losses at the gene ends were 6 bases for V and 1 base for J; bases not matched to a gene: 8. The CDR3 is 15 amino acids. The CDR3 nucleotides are TGTGCCAGCAGGGACAGGGAGGACGGGTCCTACGAGCAGTACTTC. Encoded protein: CASRDREDGSYEQYF.

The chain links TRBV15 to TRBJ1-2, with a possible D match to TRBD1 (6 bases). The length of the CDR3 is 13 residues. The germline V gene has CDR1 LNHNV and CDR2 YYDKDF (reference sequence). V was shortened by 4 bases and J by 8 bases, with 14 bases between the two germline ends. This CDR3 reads CATSMRQEGGYTF. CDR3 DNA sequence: TGTGCCACCAGCATGCGACAGGAAGGAGGCTACACCTTC.

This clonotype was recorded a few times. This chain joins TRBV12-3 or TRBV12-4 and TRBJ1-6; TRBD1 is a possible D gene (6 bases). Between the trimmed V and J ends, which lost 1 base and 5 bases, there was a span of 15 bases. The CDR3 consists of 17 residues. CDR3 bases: TGTGCCAGCAGTTTAGGGCCTGCAGGGGAGAATAATTCACCCCTCCACTTT. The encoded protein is CASSLGPAGENNSPLHF.

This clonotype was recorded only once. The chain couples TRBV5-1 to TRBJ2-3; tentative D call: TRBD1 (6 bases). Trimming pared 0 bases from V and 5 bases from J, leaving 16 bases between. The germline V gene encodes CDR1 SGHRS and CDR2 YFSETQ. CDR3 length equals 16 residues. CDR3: CASSLAGTTPGDTQYF. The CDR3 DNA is TGCGCCAGCAGCTTGGCCGGGACAACTCCGGGAGATACGCAGTATTTT.